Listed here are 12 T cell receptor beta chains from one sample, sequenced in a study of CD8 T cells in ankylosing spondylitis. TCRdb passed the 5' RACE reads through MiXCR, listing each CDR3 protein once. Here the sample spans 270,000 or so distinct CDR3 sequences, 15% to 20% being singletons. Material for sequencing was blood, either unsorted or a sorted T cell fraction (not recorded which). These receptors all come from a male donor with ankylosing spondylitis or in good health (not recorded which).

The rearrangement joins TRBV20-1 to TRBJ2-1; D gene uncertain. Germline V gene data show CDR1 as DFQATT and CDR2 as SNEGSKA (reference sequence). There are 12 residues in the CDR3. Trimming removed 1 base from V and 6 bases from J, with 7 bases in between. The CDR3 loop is CSARGLGNEQFF. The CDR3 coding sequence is TGCAGTGCTAGAGGTCTAGGCAATGAGCAGTTCTTC.

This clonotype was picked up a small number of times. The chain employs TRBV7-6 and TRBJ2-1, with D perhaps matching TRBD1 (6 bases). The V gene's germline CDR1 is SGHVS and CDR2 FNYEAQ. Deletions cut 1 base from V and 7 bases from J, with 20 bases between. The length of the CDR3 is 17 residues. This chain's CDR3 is CASSLEARGLLGNEQFF. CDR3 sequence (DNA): TGTGCCAGCAGCTTAGAGGCCAGGGGTCTCCTAGGGAATGAGCAGTTCTTC.

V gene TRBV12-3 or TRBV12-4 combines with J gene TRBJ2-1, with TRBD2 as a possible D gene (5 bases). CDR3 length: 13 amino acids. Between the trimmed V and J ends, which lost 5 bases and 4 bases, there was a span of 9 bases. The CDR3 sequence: CASSERTYNEQFF. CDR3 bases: TGTGCCAGCAGTGAGCGGACTTACAATGAGCAGTTCTTC.

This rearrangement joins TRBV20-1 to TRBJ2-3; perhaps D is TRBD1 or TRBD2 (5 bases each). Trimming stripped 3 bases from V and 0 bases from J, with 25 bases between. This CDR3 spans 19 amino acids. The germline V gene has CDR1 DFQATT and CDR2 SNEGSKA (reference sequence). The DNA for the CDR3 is TGCAGTGCTAGGGCCCTCCCCGGGACGGATACCTATAGCACAGATACGCAGTATTTT. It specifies CSARALPGTDTYSTDTQYF.

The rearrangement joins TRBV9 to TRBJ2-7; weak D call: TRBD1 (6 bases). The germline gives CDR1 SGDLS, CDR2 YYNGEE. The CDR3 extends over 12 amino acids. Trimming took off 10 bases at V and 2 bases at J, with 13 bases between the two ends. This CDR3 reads CAVYRVAYEQYF. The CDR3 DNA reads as TGTGCCGTCTACAGGGTTGCCTACGAGCAGTACTTC.

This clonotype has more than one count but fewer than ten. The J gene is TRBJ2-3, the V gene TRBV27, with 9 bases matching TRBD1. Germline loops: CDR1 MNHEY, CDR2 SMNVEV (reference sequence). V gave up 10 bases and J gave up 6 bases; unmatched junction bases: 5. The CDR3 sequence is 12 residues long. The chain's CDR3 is CATKTGGDTQYF. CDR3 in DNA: TGTGCCACTAAGACAGGGGGGGATACGCAGTATTTT.

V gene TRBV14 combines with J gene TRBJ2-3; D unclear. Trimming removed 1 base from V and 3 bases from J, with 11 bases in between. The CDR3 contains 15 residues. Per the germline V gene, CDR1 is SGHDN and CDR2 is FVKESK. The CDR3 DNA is TGTGCCAGCAGCCAAGCTCGTCTGAAGACAGATACGCAGTATTTT. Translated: CASSQARLKTDTQYF.

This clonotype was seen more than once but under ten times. CDR3 DNA: TGTGCCAGCAGCTTAGGGGTATCGAACACCGGGGAGCTGTTTTTT. Amino acids: CASSLGVSNTGELFF. The chain is built from TRBV5-6 and TRBJ2-2, with D possibly being TRBD1 (5 bases). V was trimmed by 2 bases and J by 0 bases, leaving 8 bases between them. CDR3 length: 15 amino acids. Per the germline V gene, CDR1 is SGHDT and CDR2 is YYEEEE.

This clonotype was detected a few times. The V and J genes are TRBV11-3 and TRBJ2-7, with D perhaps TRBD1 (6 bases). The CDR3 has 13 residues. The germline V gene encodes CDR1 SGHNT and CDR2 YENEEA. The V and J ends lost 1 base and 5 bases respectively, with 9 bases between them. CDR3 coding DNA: TGTGCCAGCAGCTTAGGAACAGGGCACGAGCAGTACTTC. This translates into CASSLGTGHEQYF.

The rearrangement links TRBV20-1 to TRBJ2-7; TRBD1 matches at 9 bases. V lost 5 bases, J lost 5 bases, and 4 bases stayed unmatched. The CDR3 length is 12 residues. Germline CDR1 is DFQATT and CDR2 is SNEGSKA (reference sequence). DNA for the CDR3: TGCAGTGCTGACAGGGGGTTTGACGAGCAGTACTTC. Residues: CSADRGFDEQYF.

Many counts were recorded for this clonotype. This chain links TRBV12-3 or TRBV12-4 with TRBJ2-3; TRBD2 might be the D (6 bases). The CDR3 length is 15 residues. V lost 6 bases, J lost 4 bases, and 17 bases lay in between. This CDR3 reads CASSPGSPSSDTQYF. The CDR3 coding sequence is TGTGCCAGCAGCCCCGGGAGCCCCAGTTCAGATACGCAGTATTTT.

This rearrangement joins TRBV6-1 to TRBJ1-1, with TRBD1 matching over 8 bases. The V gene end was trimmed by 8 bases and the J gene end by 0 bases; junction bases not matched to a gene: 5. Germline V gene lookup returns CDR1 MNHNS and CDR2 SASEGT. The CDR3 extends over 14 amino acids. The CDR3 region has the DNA TGTGCCAGCTCCCCAGGGGGCCTGAACACTGAAGCTTTCTTT. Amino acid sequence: CASSPGGLNTEAFF.